Following are 32 T cell receptor beta chains from one sample sequenced in a study of T cell changes during pregnancy in multiple sclerosis. Assay used: immunoSEQ multiplex PCR; TCRdb lists only in-frame clones, some missing. The data show about 31,000 clones, with roughly 90% seen just once and 5% to 7.5% held by the top ten. The sample here was CD8+ T cells from peripheral blood mononuclear cells, taken in the second trimester of pregnancy. The receptor set was obtained from a female donor with multiple sclerosis, enrolled in a pregnancy study.

The chain recombines TRBV19 with TRBJ1-4; 7 bases match TRBD1. The CDR3 has 14 residues. V was clipped by 6 bases and J by 4 bases; unmatched bases: 5. The germline CDR1 and CDR2 sequences are LNHDA and SQIVND (reference sequence). The CDR3 reads CASRPGGFNEKLFF. The CDR3 DNA reads as TGTGCCAGTAGACCAGGGGGGTTTAATGAAAAACTGTTTTTT. Based on the CDR3 plus reference TRBV19 and TRBJ1-4, the full variable domain is DGGITQSPKYLFRKEGQNVTLSCEQNLNHDAMYWYRQDPGQGLRLIYYSQIVNDFQKGDIAEGYSVSREKKESFPLTVTSAQKNPTAFYLCASRPGGFNEKLFFGSGTQLSVL.

This rearrangement joins TRBV28 to TRBJ1-5, with D hard to call. V was trimmed by 11 bases and J by 4 bases, leaving 12 bases between them. CDR1 is MDHEN and CDR2 is SYDVKM in the germline V gene. The CDR3 runs 12 residues. The CDR3 sequence is CAAGGLNQPQHF. The CDR3 DNA is TGTGCCGCCGGAGGGCTGAATCAGCCCCAGCATTTT.

The V gene is TRBV4-1, the J gene TRBJ1-5; no clear D. V was cut by 2 bases and J by 5 bases, with 13 bases left in between. Germline lookup yields CDR1 MGHRA and CDR2 YSYEKL. This CDR3 is built from 15 residues. The CDR3 DNA is TGCGCCAGCAGCCAAATCCCCCGCGGGGATCAGCCCCAGCATTTT. Translating it yields CASSQIPRGDQPQHF.

This rearrangement joins TRBV10-2 to TRBJ1-1, with 10 bases aligning to TRBD1. V trimming: 3 bases; J trimming: 0 bases; junction bases outside the gene matches: 10. The germline gives CDR1 WSHSY, CDR2 SAAADI. The CDR3 extends over 18 amino acids. The CDR3 bases are TGCGCCAGCAGTGACGATTTCGGGACAGGGGCCATGAACACTGAAGCTTTCTTT. It translates to CASSDDFGTGAMNTEAFF.

This rearrangement joins TRBV19 to TRBJ2-7; maybe TRBD1 (5 bases). The length of the CDR3 is 17 residues. The ends were cut back, 1 base at V and 5 bases at J, with 21 bases in the middle. The germline V gene has CDR1 LNHDA and CDR2 SQIVND (reference sequence). CDR3: CASSIGGIGILGDEQYF. The CDR3 DNA reads as TGTGCCAGTAGTATAGGGGGCATAGGTATATTGGGCGACGAGCAGTACTTC.

This chain uses TRBV28 with TRBJ1-2; 8 bases are shared with TRBD1. In germline, CDR1 is MDHEN, CDR2 SYDVKM. Trimming cost V 5 bases and J 4 bases; bases outside gene matches: 9. The CDR3 totals 15 residues. The CDR3 bases are TGTGCCAGCAGTCTGGACAGGGAGGTCCTCTATGGCTACACCTTC. As protein: CASSLDREVLYGYTF.

This clone appeared a few times. The chain is built from TRBV27 and TRBJ2-7; 7 bases fit TRBD2. J gave up 2 bases and V 5 bases, and 12 bases lay outside the gene matches. CDR3 length equals 16 residues. CDR1 and CDR2 from the germline V gene are MNHEY and SMNVEV (reference sequence). The CDR3 DNA follows: TGTGCCAGCAGTGGGGGGGAGAATTCCGATACCTACGAGCAGTACTTC. It yields the protein CASSGGENSDTYEQYF.

The J gene is TRBJ2-7, the V gene TRBV28; no reliable D call. The CDR3 runs to 12 residues. Trimming shortened V by 5 bases and J by 4 bases, and 9 bases separated the two germline ends. Germline V CDR1 and CDR2: MDHEN, SYDVKM. DNA of the CDR3: TGTGCCAGCAGTCCGCTAGGATACGAGCAGTACTTC. This sequence encodes CASSPLGYEQYF.

This sequence joins TRBV4-1 and TRBJ1-1, with a possible D match to TRBD1 (5 bases). This CDR3 comprises 13 residues. Trimming stripped 0 bases from V and 6 bases from J, with 8 bases between. Germline V lookup: CDR1 MGHRA, CDR2 YSYEKL. CDR3: CASSQDPGAEAFF. Written as DNA, the CDR3 is TGCGCCAGCAGCCAAGACCCGGGGGCTGAAGCTTTCTTT.

This chain links TRBV6-6 with TRBJ2-7; the D gene is possibly TRBD2 (5 bases). With 6 bases removed from V and 5 bases from J, the gap between germline ends came to 11 bases. The CDR3 has 12 amino acids. Per the germline V gene, CDR1 is MNHNY and CDR2 is SVGAGI (reference sequence). The CDR3 protein is CASRNEGNEQYF. The CDR3 DNA follows: TGTGCCAGCAGAAACGAGGGTAACGAGCAGTACTTC.

J is TRBJ1-2 and V is TRBV4-3; a possible D gene is TRBD1 (5 bases). The germline V gene encodes CDR1 LGHNA and CDR2 YSLEER. Trimming shortened V by 0 bases and J by 4 bases, and 15 bases separated the two germline ends. The CDR3 is made up of 16 amino acids. CDR3 residues: CASSQDSGGISYGYTF. The CDR3 coding sequence is TGCGCCAGCAGCCAAGATTCCGGGGGGATAAGCTATGGCTACACCTTC.

The chain links TRBV29-1 to TRBJ2-5; possible D gene TRBD1, 5 bases. V was cut by 6 bases and J by 2 bases, with 13 bases left in between. The CDR3 is 13 residues long. The germline gives CDR1 SQVTM, CDR2 ANQGSEA. This chain's CDR3 is CSVTTDLQETQYF. The CDR3 region has the DNA TGCAGCGTGACGACAGACTTACAAGAGACCCAGTACTTC.

The chain joins TRBV4-2 to TRBJ2-3, with 9 bases matching TRBD2. Germline V gene sequence: CDR1 LGHNA, CDR2 YNFKEQ. CDR3 size: 19 residues. The ends lost 3 bases at V and 2 bases at J; junction bases unmatched: 15. The CDR3 sequence is CASSQDGGLTSGLTDTQYF. In nucleotides, the CDR3 is TGTGCCAGCAGCCAGGATGGCGGGTTGACTAGCGGCCTCACAGATACGCAGTATTTT.

This chain uses TRBV11-2 with TRBJ2-1; TRBD1 aligns across 9 bases. Trimming took 3 bases from V and 8 from J; bases not matched to a gene: 8. CDR3 length: 15 residues. The germline V gene encodes CDR1 SGHAT and CDR2 FQNNGV. CDR3 residues: CASSFYGRDRDEQFF. The DNA for the CDR3 is TGTGCCAGCAGCTTCTATGGGAGGGACAGGGATGAGCAGTTCTTC.

The count of this clone is one. The V and J genes are TRBV7-9 and TRBJ1-1; D is undetermined. The germline V gene encodes CDR1 SEHNR and CDR2 FQNEAQ (reference sequence). Trimming took 7 bases from V and 0 from J, leaving 9 bases between them. This CDR3 has 13 residues. CDR3 DNA sequence: TGTGCCAGCACCGAGATACTGAACACTGAAGCTTTCTTT. It is translated as CASTEILNTEAFF.

This clone was observed a single time. J is TRBJ2-7 and V is TRBV5-6; 12 bases match TRBD2. The V gene's germline CDR1 is SGHDT and CDR2 YYEEEE. Trimming cost V 4 bases and J 6 bases; bases outside gene matches: 5. CDR3 size: 14 residues. CDR3 in amino acids: CASSLILAGGEQYF. CDR3 DNA sequence: TGTGCCAGCAGCCTGATACTAGCGGGAGGCGAGCAGTACTTC.

V is TRBV4-3 and J is TRBJ2-4; 12 nucleotides match TRBD1. The CDR3 contains 17 residues. Germline assignment: CDR1 LGHNA and CDR2 YSLEER. The ends lost 4 bases at V and 7 bases at J; junction bases unmatched: 11. This CDR3 reads CASSREPGQGASNIQYF. The CDR3 DNA follows: TGCGCCAGCAGCCGAGAACCGGGACAGGGGGCGAGTAACATTCAGTACTTC.

The V gene is TRBV7-6, the J gene TRBJ2-1; TRBD2 is a possible D gene (6 bases). The CDR3 consists of 14 residues. Germline V gene data show CDR1 as SGHVS and CDR2 as FNYEAQ. The V end was cut by 4 bases, the J end by 5 bases, with 12 bases between. The DNA of the CDR3 is TGTGCCAGCAGCTCTATAACGGGGGACAATGAGCAGTTCTTC. Its protein product is CASSSITGDNEQFF.

The chain joins TRBV4-3 to TRBJ2-1, with 11 bases lining up with TRBD2. The CDR3 spans 19 residues. From germline, CDR1 is LGHNA and CDR2 YSLEER. Germline trimming cut 0 bases from V and 3 bases from J; bases unmatched to any gene: 10. CDR3 protein: CASSQDGVAGGLGYNEQFF. The CDR3 bases are TGCGCCAGCAGCCAAGATGGGGTAGCGGGAGGGCTTGGCTACAATGAGCAGTTCTTC.

The rearrangement links TRBV15 to TRBJ1-3; 7 nucleotides line up with TRBD1. The junction had 1 base not matched to a gene; V was cut back by 2 bases and J by 3 bases. The CDR3 covers 14 residues. Germline CDR1 and CDR2: LNHNV and YYDKDF (reference sequence). This chain's CDR3 is CATSRQGGGNTIYF. CDR3 sequence (DNA): TGTGCCACCAGCAGACAGGGGGGTGGAAACACCATATATTTT.

In DNA form, the CDR3 reads TGTGCCAGCAGCAGGGGGACAGGGGGCTTGTACGAGCAGTACTTC. Residues: CASSRGTGGLYEQYF. The genes are TRBV7-9 and TRBJ2-7; TRBD1 agrees at 12 bases. V was clipped by 5 bases and J by 4 bases; unmatched bases: 6. This CDR3 is built from 15 residues. The germline gives CDR1 SEHNR, CDR2 FQNEAQ (reference sequence).

The chain uses TRBV5-5 and TRBJ2-7; D may be TRBD2 (5 bases). Trimming pared 1 base from V and 2 bases from J, leaving 13 bases between. This CDR3 is built from 15 residues. The germline gives CDR1 SGHKS, CDR2 YYEKEE (reference sequence). CDR3 amino acids: CASSLYAGEPYEQYF. The CDR3, as DNA: TGTGCCAGCAGCTTGTATGCCGGGGAACCCTACGAGCAGTACTTC.

This chain connects TRBV7-9 to TRBJ2-1; possible D gene TRBD2, 6 bases. Per germline, CDR1 SEHNR and CDR2 FQNEAQ (reference sequence). The CDR3 extends over 15 amino acids. The V end was cut by 2 bases, the J end by 4 bases, with 12 bases between. In nucleotides, the CDR3 is TGTGCCAGCAGCTTACAGGGCGGGACTTACAATGAGCAGTTCTTC. It specifies CASSLQGGTYNEQFF.

The table lists this clone with a count of one. V and J are TRBV29-1 and TRBJ2-5; no firm D call. Germline loops: CDR1 SQVTM, CDR2 ANQGSEA. This CDR3 has 12 amino acids. The CDR3 DNA reads as TGCAGTTCCCTGGAGTTAACAGAGACCCAGTACTTC. The encoded protein is CSSLELTETQYF. Supplemented by reference TRBV29-1 and TRBJ2-5, the full variable domain reads SAVISQKPSRDICQRGTSLTIQCQVDSQVTMMFWYRQQPGQSLTLIATANQGSEATYESGFVIDKFPISRPNLTFSTLTVSNMSPEDSSIYLCSSLELTETQYFGPGTRLLVL.

In its sample, this clone ranks as medium-sized. This chain joins TRBV6-4 and TRBJ2-1, with 8 bases that match TRBD2. Trimming at V came to 6 bases and at J to 6 bases, leaving 7 bases not matched to a gene. CDR3 length: 14 residues. The V gene's germline CDR1 is MRHNA and CDR2 SNTAGT. The CDR3 nucleotides read TGTGCCAGCAGCGTTGCGGGAGGTCTCAATGAGCAGTTCTTC. This sequence encodes CASSVAGGLNEQFF.

The chain recombines TRBV7-9 with TRBJ2-1, with 13 nucleotides matching TRBD2. Germline CDR1 and CDR2: SEHNR and FQNEAQ (reference sequence). The CDR3 extends over 19 amino acids. V was clipped by 1 base and J by 3 bases; unmatched bases: 9. DNA of the CDR3: TGTGCCAGCAGCTTAGGGGGGTTGGGACTAGCGGGAAACTACAATGAGCAGTTCTTC. It is translated as CASSLGGLGLAGNYNEQFF.

In its sample, this clone was seen once. CDR3 nucleotide sequence: TGTGCCAGCAGTGGCCGGACAGGGGATGAGACTAACACTGAAGCTTTCTTT. Residues: CASSGRTGDETNTEAFF. The V call is TRBV6-1, the J call TRBJ1-1; 9 nucleotides align to TRBD1. Germline CDR1 and CDR2: MNHNS and SASEGT. The V and J ends lost 4 bases and 2 bases, in that order; junction bases with no gene match: 11. This CDR3 is 17 amino acids long.

The chain joins TRBV28 to TRBJ1-5; no reliable D call. This CDR3 is built from 10 residues. CDR1 is MDHEN and CDR2 is SYDVKM in the germline V gene. V was trimmed by 6 bases and J by 11 bases, leaving 8 bases between them. The CDR3 DNA reads as TGTGCCAGCAGCTCCCGCGCCCAGCATTTT. It encodes CASSSRAQHF.

The chain employs TRBV27 and TRBJ2-5, with 9 bases matching TRBD1. From germline, CDR1 is MNHEY and CDR2 SMNVEV (reference sequence). With V trimmed by 3 bases and J by 2 bases, 13 bases remained unmatched. CDR3 length equals 18 residues. For the CDR3, the DNA is TGTGCCAGCAGTTTGGGTGGACAGGGGCTGGAGATACAAGAGACCCAGTACTTC. Translating gives CASSLGGQGLEIQETQYF.

This chain connects TRBV7-2 to TRBJ2-7, with 7 positions matching TRBD2. This CDR3 is built from 16 residues. V gave up 5 bases and J gave up 2 bases; unmatched junction bases: 12. The germline CDR1 and CDR2 sequences are SGHTA and FQGNSA. CDR3 DNA: TGTGCCAGCAGCCGGGTGTCGGCTAGCGGACCCTACGAGCAGTACTTC. Translated, it gives CASSRVSASGPYEQYF.

The V call is TRBV19, the J call TRBJ2-1; the D gene is possibly TRBD2 (5 bases). V lost 4 bases and J lost 5, with 21 bases in between. Germline V gene lookup returns CDR1 LNHDA and CDR2 SQIVND (reference sequence). The CDR3 runs to 17 residues. The CDR3 nucleotides read TGTGCCAGTAGTACTCGACTAAAAACCTTAGTACACAATGAGCAGTTCTTC. Encoded protein: CASSTRLKTLVHNEQFF.

The V call is TRBV6-4, the J call TRBJ2-3; TRBD2 agrees at 8 bases. Germline V gene lookup returns CDR1 MRHNA and CDR2 SNTAGT. The CDR3 covers 15 residues. V lost 4 bases to trimming and J lost 2 bases; unmatched junction nucleotides: 5. The CDR3 DNA follows: TGTGCCAGCAGTGGGGTAGCGGGATCCACAGATACGCAGTATTTT. It codes for CASSGVAGSTDTQYF.